This T cell receptor (beta chain) was sequenced in a study of T cell responses to AZD1222 COVID-19 vaccine. Sequencing was performed with immunoSEQ multiplex PCR; in TCRdb, only in-frame clones are kept and a portion is missing. The sample has around 99,000 clones; about 89% are singletons. Germline CDR1 SGHRS, CDR2 YFSETQ. This CDR3 spans 15 amino acids. V trimming: 4 bases; J trimming: 4 bases; junction bases outside the gene matches: 8. To note about this clone: Its target is not known.

Study-level points and caveats: Across spike, vaccine-associated CD4 TCRs were found, dominant at 160-218 and 743-854.

The clonotype comes from an adult who received the AZD1222 COVID-19 vaccine. The specimen was peripheral blood, collected 28 days after the second AZD1222 dose. V usage is TRBV5-1 and J usage is TRBJ1-2; 9 nucleotides agree with TRBD1. The CDR3 here is CASSPGGTGPYGYTF. As DNA, the CDR3 is TGCGCCAGCAGCCCCGGCGGGACAGGGCCCTATGGCTACACCTTC.